These T cell receptor beta chains were read from a single sample in a study of cytomegalovirus exposure and HLA in healthy donors. Sequenced by immunoSEQ multiplex PCR; TCRdb stores in-frame clones only, minus some. The table has roughly 150,000 clones, about 79% seen once. The sample consisted of PBMCs. The receptors derive from a woman under 40 in good health and CMV-seronegative. The CDR3 runs from the conserved cysteine through the conserved F or W. Each record gives: J gene, V gene, CDR3 protein.

TRBJ1-2,TRBV27,CASSLRGQNYGYTF
TRBJ2-3,TRBV4-3,CASSQDVAASTDTQYF
TRBJ1-2,TRBV5-4,CASSLPGYGYTF
TRBJ1-2,TRBV6-5,CASGLRGLLGYTF
TRBJ1-5,TRBV5-4,CASSRSGSNQPQHF
TRBJ2-7,TRBV19,CASKTSGEVYEQYF
TRBJ1-6,TRBV19,CASSLNRSRDRLHF
TRBJ2-1,TRBV9,CASSSGLAGGYNEQFF
TRBJ2-7,TRBV7-2,CASSRTGIEQYF
TRBJ1-1,TRBV4-1,CASSYRGSTEAFF
TRBJ2-2,TRBV7-3,CASSRDRSTGELFF
TRBJ1-5,TRBV29-1,CSVAGNSNQPQHF
TRBJ2-2,TRBV7-8,CASSLKSGRGGELFF
TRBJ1-1,TRBV7-2,CASSQLVGASEAFF
TRBJ1-3,TRBV6-1,CASTGTPGNTIYF
TRBJ2-2,TRBV6-5,CASSYDPFARTGELFF
TRBJ1-2,TRBV27,CASSLGGSNYGYTF
TRBJ1-2,TRBV9,CASSVAEANNYGYTF
TRBJ2-3,TRBV5-8,CASPWTSRSTDTQYF
TRBJ2-7,TRBV7-6,CASSSWEEKQYF
TRBJ2-3,TRBV5-1,CASSPGQGPVDTQYF
TRBJ2-1,TRBV19,CASSIVLAGGGNEQFF
TRBJ2-2,TRBV7-3,CASSPGQANTGELFF
TRBJ1-5,TRBV2,CASRRDRVSNQPQHF
TRBJ1-2,TRBV6-1,CASSTGTGAGYGYTF
TRBJ1-1,TRBV5-1,CASSTRTGKNTEAFF